These 13 T cell receptor beta chains originate from one sample sequenced in a study of T cells in women clearing cervical HPV infection. TCRdb keeps only in-frame clones here, not all; method: immunoSEQ multiplex PCR. The listing contains under 20,000 clones. The source material was blood buffy coat. The receptor source for this set is a woman between 18 and 69 years old with a cervical HPV16 infection that either progressed to CIN3+ or cleared (not recorded which).

Regarding this clone: Read data end 3 residues before the CDR3 end; the end is taken from the germline J gene. V gene TRBV18 combines with J gene TRBJ2-1, with 11 bases aligning to TRBD2. The V segment lost 1 base and the J segment 5 bases; nucleotides outside the gene matches: 7. CDR3 length: 17 amino acids. Germline V CDR1 and CDR2: KGHSH, LQKENI. The CDR3 sequence is CASSPLISGGANNEQFF. The covered CDR3 bases are TGTGCCAGCTCACCACTAATTAGCGGGGGGGCCAACAATGAG.

Regarding this clone: A junction end diverges from the germline sequence, so it may reflect a read error. In the same sample, other DNA sequences code for this CDR3. The sequenced CDR3 bases are TGCAGCGTTGAGGGGGGTTTAGGCTCTGGAAACACG. It encodes CSVEGGLGSGNT. The full CDR3 protein reads CSVEGGLGSGNTIYF. J is TRBJ1-3 and V is TRBV29-1, with D perhaps TRBD1 (5 bases). The CDR3 goes on 3 residues after the read ends, and that part is filled in from the germline J gene. This CDR3 spans 15 amino acids. Looked up from germline, CDR1 is SQVTM and CDR2 is ANQGSEA.

About this clone itself: Read data end 3 residues before the CDR3 end; the end is taken from the germline J gene. The genes are TRBV7-2 and TRBJ1-3; 8 bases line up with TRBD1. This CDR3 has 14 amino acids. V shed 3 bases and J 7 bases; nucleotides not matched to a gene: 5. Germline loops: CDR1 SGHTA, CDR2 FQGNSA. This CDR3 reads CASSFTGGVNTIYF. Incomplete CDR3 DNA: TGTGCCAGCAGCTTTACAGGGGGAGTGAACACC.

Comment on this clone: From the germline J gene comes the end of the CDR3, since the read stops 3 residues before it. The V call is TRBV18, the J call TRBJ1-1; no reliable D call. The CDR3 consists of 14 residues. Germline CDR1 reads KGHSH; CDR2 reads LQKENI. Trimming took 7 bases from V and 1 from J, leaving 13 bases between them. CDR3 loop: CASCGIVANTEAFF. CDR3 DNA (partial): TGTGCCAGCTGCGGAATCGTTGCGAACACTGAA.

With regard to this clone: The CDR3 end lies 3 residues beyond the end of the read and is filled in from the germline J gene. The rearrangement joins TRBV7-2 to TRBJ1-5, with D possibly matching TRBD1 (5 bases). Germline lookup yields CDR1 SGHTA and CDR2 FQGNSA. The CDR3 loop spans 16 amino acids. The V gene lost 0 bases and the J gene lost 6 bases, with 15 bases spanning the gap. The DNA read from the CDR3 is TGTGCCAGCAGCTTAGCTGGACATGGAGCGTTTCAGCCC. It specifies CASSLAGHGAFQP. The full CDR3 reads CASSLAGHGAFQPQHF.

This CDR3 reads CASSEYGLAQETQYF. CDR3 DNA, as far as it was read: TGTGCCAGCAGTGAATACGGACTAGCCCAAGAGACG. The gene calls are TRBV6-1 and TRBJ2-3, with 8 positions matching TRBD2. The read ends 3 residues early relative to the CDR3; the germline J gene fills the gap. Germline CDR1 MNHNS, CDR2 SASEGT. This CDR3 is 15 amino acids long.

In regard to this clone: The CDR3 end is not reached by the read, which stops 3 residues before it; the germline J gene fills it in. The chain links TRBV19 to TRBJ1-2; a possible D gene is TRBD1 (5 bases). The CDR3 totals 13 residues. Trimming stripped 5 bases from V and 3 bases from J, with 10 bases between. CDR1 LNHDA and CDR2 SQIVND come from the germline V gene (reference sequence). CDR3 amino acids: CASSGAHHYGYTF. The covered CDR3 bases are TGTGCCAGTAGTGGGGCCCATCACTATGGC.

As concerns this clone: One end of the junction is discordant with germline, which a read error may explain. The sequenced fragment ends 3 residues before the CDR3 boundary, so the rest is inferred from the germline J gene. Other DNA sequences within the sample encode an identical CDR3. The V gene is TRBV5-5, the J gene TRBJ1-3, with TRBD1 matching 7 bases. The CDR3 is 14 amino acids. Germline-derived CDR1 and CDR2 are SGHKS and YYEKEE (reference sequence). Partial CDR3 DNA: TGTGCCAGCACCACAGGGGCGGGCGGAAACACA. Its translation: CASTTGAGGNT. The entire CDR3 protein reads CASTTGAGGNTIYF. Full variable domain (remainder filled in from reference TRBV5-5 and TRBJ1-3): DAGVTQSPTHLIKTRGQQVTLRCSPISGHKSVSWYQQVLGQGPQFIFQYYEKEERGRGNFPDRFSARQFPNYSSELNVNALLLGDSALYLCASTTGAGGNTIYFGEGSWLTVV.

A word on this clone: The observed sequence ends 3 residues before the CDR3 terminus, with the missing tail filled in from the germline J gene. V and J are TRBV7-3 and TRBJ2-7, with TRBD2 matching over 9 bases. This CDR3 spans 15 amino acids. V lost 1 base to trimming and J lost 4 bases; unmatched junction nucleotides: 5. Germline CDR1 and CDR2: SGHTA and FQGTGA. CDR3 DNA, as far as it was read: TGTGCCAGCAGCTTAAAGGCTAGCGGGGTTTACGAG. This sequence encodes CASSLKASGVYE. The whole CDR3 sequence reads CASSLKASGVYEQYF.

Concerning this clone itself: The read stops 3 residues short of the end of the CDR3; the missing end is completed from the germline J gene. The rearrangement uses TRBV5-1 and TRBJ2-1, with D possibly being TRBD2 (6 bases). V lost 0 bases and J 7 bases, leaving 17 bases between the germline ends. The CDR3 has 16 amino acids. Germline V gene lookup returns CDR1 SGHRS and CDR2 YFSETQ. The sequenced part of the CDR3 DNA is TGCGCCAGCAGCTTGGCCGTCCGTCCAGGAGGGAATGAG. Residues: CASSLAVRPGGNE. From start to end, the CDR3 is CASSLAVRPGGNEQFF.

Concerning this clone itself: The read stops 3 residues short of the end of the CDR3; the missing end is completed from the germline J gene. The chain has TRBV7-2 and TRBJ1-2; D might be TRBD1 (6 bases). Germline CDR1 and CDR2: SGHTA and FQGNSA. The CDR3 contains 14 residues. The covered CDR3 bases are TGTGCCAGCAGCTTTGCCCCAGGGGCGTACGAC. Its translation: CASSFAPGAYD. Given in full, the CDR3 is CASSFAPGAYDYTF.

Details on this clone: Sequencing ends 3 residues short of the CDR3 end; the germline J gene provides the rest. This sequence joins TRBV6-2 or TRBV6-3 and TRBJ1-5, with 9 bases identical to TRBD1. V gave up 6 bases and J gave up 4 bases; unmatched junction bases: 7. This CDR3 is built from 15 residues. The germline V gene encodes CDR1 MNHEY and CDR2 SVGEGT. The CDR3 here is CASSRGTGINQPQHF. The part of the CDR3 DNA that was read is TGTGCCAGCAGCCGAGGGACAGGGATTAATCAGCCC.

For this clone: The read ends 3 residues shy of where the CDR3 ends; the end is completed using the germline J gene. The V call is TRBV19, the J call TRBJ2-5; 8 bases align to TRBD2. Germline V lookup: CDR1 LNHDA, CDR2 SQIVND (reference sequence). The CDR3 sequence is 15 residues long. V lost 5 bases, J lost 2 bases, and 7 bases stayed unmatched. Partial CDR3 DNA: TGTGCCAGTAGTTCGACTAGCGCCAGACAAGAGACC. Its protein is CASSSTSARQET. The entire CDR3 protein is CASSSTSARQETQYF.